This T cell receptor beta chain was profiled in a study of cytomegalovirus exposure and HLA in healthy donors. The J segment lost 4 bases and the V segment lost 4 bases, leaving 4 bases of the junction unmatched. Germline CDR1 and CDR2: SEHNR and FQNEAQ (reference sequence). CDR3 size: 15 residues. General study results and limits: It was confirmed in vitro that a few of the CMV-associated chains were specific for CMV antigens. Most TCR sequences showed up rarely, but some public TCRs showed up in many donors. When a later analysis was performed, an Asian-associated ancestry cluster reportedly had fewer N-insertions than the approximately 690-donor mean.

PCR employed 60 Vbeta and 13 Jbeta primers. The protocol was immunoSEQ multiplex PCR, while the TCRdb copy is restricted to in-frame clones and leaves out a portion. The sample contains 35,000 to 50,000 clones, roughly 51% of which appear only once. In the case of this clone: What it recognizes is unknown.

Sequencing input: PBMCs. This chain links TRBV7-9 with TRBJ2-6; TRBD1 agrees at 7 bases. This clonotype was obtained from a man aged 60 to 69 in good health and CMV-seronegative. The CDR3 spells CASSSDRAGANVLTF. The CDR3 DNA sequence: TGTGCCAGCAGCTCAGACAGGGCGGGGGCCAACGTCCTGACTTTC.